What follows are 28 T cell receptor beta chains derived from one specimen sequenced in a study of cytomegalovirus exposure and HLA in healthy donors. PCR used 60 Vbeta primers and 13 Jbeta primers. Produced via immunoSEQ multiplex PCR; TCRdb's table is partial and in-frame only. The sample lists approximately 130,000 clones; roughly 85% were seen once. Sample: PBMCs. The receptors were sampled from a man between 40 and 49 years old in good health and CMV-seronegative.

V and J are TRBV7-6 and TRBJ2-7; the D gene is possibly TRBD1 (6 bases). Trimming took off 1 base at V and 0 bases at J, with 10 bases between the two ends. The germline V gene has CDR1 SGHVS and CDR2 FNYEAQ. The CDR3 is made up of 15 amino acids. CDR3 sequence: CASSLGDKSSYEQYF. CDR3 DNA sequence: TGTGCCAGCAGCTTAGGGGACAAGAGCTCCTACGAGCAGTACTTC.

This clone has only a few counts. J is TRBJ2-7 and V is TRBV7-2, with D maybe TRBD1 (5 bases). Per germline, CDR1 SGHTA and CDR2 FQGNSA. Between the trimmed V and J ends, which lost 2 bases and 4 bases, there was a span of 15 bases. The CDR3 loop spans 15 amino acids. CDR3 residues: CASSLSPGARYEQYF. The CDR3 DNA is TGTGCCAGCAGCTTATCACCTGGGGCGCGATACGAGCAGTACTTC. The entire variable domain, with the rest obtained from reference TRBV7-2 and TRBJ2-7, is as follows: GAGVSQSPSNKVTEKGKDVELRCDPISGHTALYWYRQSLGQGLEFLIYFQGNSAPDKSGLPSDRFSAERTGGSVSTLTIQRTQQEDSAVYLCASSLSPGARYEQYFGPGTRLTVT.

J is TRBJ1-5 and V is TRBV5-1; D is uncertain. Trimming shortened V by 4 bases and J by 5 bases, and 10 bases separated the two germline ends. The CDR3 has 13 amino acids. Germline V CDR1 and CDR2: SGHRS, YFSETQ. DNA of the CDR3: TGCGCCAGCAGCGCAGGCGGGGATCAGCCCCAGCATTTT. This encodes CASSAGGDQPQHF. The complete variable domain, with remaining parts taken from reference TRBV5-1 and TRBJ1-5, reads KAGVTQTPRYLIKTRGQQVTLSCSPISGHRSVSWYQQTPGQGLQFLFEYFSETQRNKGNFPGRFSGRQFSNSRSEMNVSTLELGDSALYLCASSAGGDQPQHFGDGTRLSIL.

V gene TRBV11-2 combines with J gene TRBJ2-7; D unresolved. V dropped 0 bases and J dropped 3 bases, with 12 bases sitting between them. This CDR3 has 15 residues. The germline V gene encodes CDR1 SGHAT and CDR2 FQNNGV. CDR3 DNA: TGTGCCAGCAGCTTAGAGACTGAACAAAACTACGAGCAGTACTTC. This gives the protein CASSLETEQNYEQYF.

The chain is built from TRBV19 and TRBJ2-3, with TRBD1 matching over 9 bases. The germline gives CDR1 LNHDA, CDR2 SQIVND (reference sequence). J was trimmed by 3 bases and V by 6 bases; bases with no gene match: 1. This CDR3 has 13 residues. The CDR3 sequence is CASRGTGTDTQYF. The CDR3 coding sequence is TGTGCCAGTAGAGGGACAGGGACAGATACGCAGTATTTT.

The rearrangement links TRBV20-1 to TRBJ1-2, with unresolved D. The germline CDR1 and CDR2 sequences are DFQATT and SNEGSKA (reference sequence). The CDR3 covers 11 residues. The ends were cut back, 6 bases at V and 4 bases at J, with 9 bases in the middle. As DNA, the CDR3 is TGCAGTGCCTTGACTTCCTATGGCTACACCTTC. This gives the protein CSALTSYGYTF.

The chain has TRBV5-6 and TRBJ2-7; the D gene is possibly TRBD2 (6 bases). Germline CDR1 SGHDT, CDR2 YYEEEE. V gave up 1 base and J gave up 0 bases, with 8 bases separating them. There are 14 residues in the CDR3. DNA of the CDR3: TGTGCCAGCAGCTTGTCCGGGAGCTCCTACGAGCAGTACTTC. Amino acid sequence: CASSLSGSSYEQYF.

The V gene is TRBV14, the J gene TRBJ2-5, with D perhaps TRBD2 (6 bases). The J call is doubtful: the DNA matches TRBJ2-7 better. This CDR3 is 12 amino acids long. Germline V gives CDR1 SGHDN, CDR2 FVKESK. CDR3 DNA: TGTGCCAGCAGCCCGACGGGGGTCGAGCAGTACTTC. Protein: CASSPTGVEQYF.

This clone was recorded only once. This sequence joins TRBV7-3 and TRBJ2-3, with a tentative D call TRBD2 (6 bases). The CDR3 covers 15 residues. V dropped 6 bases and J dropped 2 bases, with 15 bases sitting between them. Germline assignment: CDR1 SGHTA and CDR2 FQGTGA. The CDR3 DNA follows: TGTGCCAGCAGTTCAAGTTGGACTACCACAGATACGCAGTATTTT. Translation: CASSSSWTTTDTQYF. Full variable domain (missing parts from reference TRBV7-3 and TRBJ2-3): GAGVSQTPSNKVTEKGKYVELRCDPISGHTALYWYRQSLGQGPEFLIYFQGTGAADDSGLPNDRFFAVRPEGSVSTLKIQRTERGDSAVYLCASSSSWTTTDTQYFGPGTRLTVL.

The rearrangement uses TRBV6-5 and TRBJ1-1; D not resolved. Germline assignment: CDR1 MNHEY and CDR2 SVGAGI. This CDR3 is 11 amino acids long. V lost 2 bases, J lost 11 bases, and 9 bases lay in between. The CDR3 coding sequence is TGTGCCAGCAGTTACCGCTTGAGCGCTTTCTTT. This codes for CASSYRLSAFF.

CDR3 protein: CASSDGRGQPQHF. In DNA form, the CDR3 reads TGTGCCAGCAGTGACGGAAGGGGTCAGCCCCAGCATTTT. The chain uses TRBV6-4 and TRBJ1-5, with D perhaps TRBD1 (5 bases). The CDR3 has 13 residues. V shed 2 bases and J shed 6 bases, with 8 bases lying between them. The germline gives CDR1 MRHNA, CDR2 SNTAGT.

The V and J genes are TRBV4-3 and TRBJ1-4; perhaps TRBD1 as D (5 bases). Germline V lookup: CDR1 LGHNA, CDR2 YSLEER. V was pared by 2 bases and J by 8 bases, with 15 bases between. The CDR3 is 15 residues long. The CDR3 nucleotides are TGCGCCAGCAGCCAACGACAGCCGTCTAGGGAAAAACTGTTTTTT. Its protein is CASSQRQPSREKLFF.

The V and J genes are TRBV27 and TRBJ2-5; 14 bases map to TRBD2. The CDR3 runs 15 residues. The germline V gene encodes CDR1 MNHEY and CDR2 SMNVEV (reference sequence). Unmatched junction bases numbered 0, after V lost 2 bases and J lost 4 bases. The CDR3 sequence: CASSLGLAGGETQYF. Written as DNA, the CDR3 is TGTGCCAGCAGTTTAGGACTAGCGGGAGGAGAGACCCAGTACTTC.

J is TRBJ2-1 and V is TRBV9, with D possibly being TRBD2 (5 bases). Deletions cut 1 base from V and 8 bases from J, with 10 bases between. The CDR3 runs 13 residues. The germline V gene encodes CDR1 SGDLS and CDR2 YYNGEE. CDR3 bases: TGTGCCAGCAGCGTACTAGCAAGGGATGAGCAGTTCTTC. Translating gives CASSVLARDEQFF.

The gene calls are TRBV5-1 and TRBJ1-5; D might be TRBD1 (5 bases). V lost 4 bases and J 7 bases, leaving 15 bases between the germline ends. CDR1 and CDR2 from the germline V gene are SGHRS and YFSETQ. This CDR3 is built from 14 residues. CDR3 in DNA: TGCGCCAGCAGCCCCAGCCCGGGGGGGCAGCCCCAGCATTTT. Translation gives CASSPSPGGQPQHF.

The chain combines TRBV21-1 with TRBJ2-6; the table calls TRBD1, which could not be checked here. TRBV21-1 is noted as a pseudogene. The CDR3 contains 19 residues. In DNA form, the CDR3 reads TGTGCCAGCAGCATGTGGGGAAACGGCAGGGGTTCTGGGGCCAACGTCCTGACTTTC. Protein product: CASSMWGNGRGSGANVLTF.

This clone came up a few times. The rearrangement joins TRBV6-6 to TRBJ2-7; 10 bases align to TRBD2. This CDR3 is 14 amino acids long. V was pared by 7 bases and J by 5 bases, with 8 bases of the junction left unmatched. CDR1 MNHNY and CDR2 SVGAGI come from the germline V gene (reference sequence). This CDR3 is CASTHRLAGDEQYF. CDR3 DNA: TGTGCCAGCACCCACAGGCTAGCGGGAGACGAGCAGTACTTC.

The CDR3 reads CASSLGQNHYEQYF. In DNA, the CDR3 is TGCGCCAGCAGCTTAGGACAGAATCATTACGAGCAGTACTTC. J is TRBJ2-7 and V is TRBV5-1; tentatively, D is TRBD1 (6 bases). The length of the CDR3 is 14 residues. The germline V and J ends were trimmed by 2 bases and 4 bases, with 13 bases remaining between them. CDR1 is SGHRS, CDR2 YFSETQ, per germline. The full variable domain, its missing parts supplied by reference TRBV5-1 and TRBJ2-7, is KAGVTQTPRYLIKTRGQQVTLSCSPISGHRSVSWYQQTPGQGLQFLFEYFSETQRNKGNFPGRFSGRQFSNSRSEMNVSTLELGDSALYLCASSLGQNHYEQYFGPGTRLTVT.

Remarks on this clone: The sample contains more than one DNA sequence encoding this CDR3. The chain recombines TRBV7-2 with TRBJ1-5; the D is unclear. From germline, CDR1 is SGHTA and CDR2 FQGNSA. The CDR3 loop spans 14 amino acids. Deletions cut 1 base from V and 4 bases from J, with 8 bases between. The CDR3 nucleotides are TGTGCCAGCAGCTTAGTTTCGGGGAATCAGCCCCAGCATTTT. It encodes CASSLVSGNQPQHF. Looking up the rest from reference TRBV7-2 and TRBJ1-5 gives the full variable domain: GAGVSQSPSNKVTEKGKDVELRCDPISGHTALYWYRQSLGQGLEFLIYFQGNSAPDKSGLPSDRFSAERTGGSVSTLTIQRTQQEDSAVYLCASSLVSGNQPQHFGDGTRLSIL.

CDR3: CASSFPNEATEAFF. In DNA, the CDR3 is TGTGCCAGCAGCTTCCCCAACGAGGCCACTGAAGCTTTCTTT. The chain combines TRBV7-9 with TRBJ1-1, with D hard to call. CDR3 length: 14 residues. The germline CDR1 and CDR2 sequences are SEHNR and FQNEAQ (reference sequence). V was pared by 3 bases and J by 4 bases, with 12 bases between.

This chain links TRBV11-2 with TRBJ2-7; TRBD2 matches at 12 bases. Per the germline V gene, CDR1 is SGHAT and CDR2 is FQNNGV. This CDR3 is built from 16 residues. Trimming cost V 5 bases and J 7 bases; bases outside gene matches: 12. The CDR3 region has the DNA TGTGCCAGCAGCCCTGACCGACTAGCGGGGGTATGGGAGCAGTACTTC. It yields the protein CASSPDRLAGVWEQYF.

V and J are TRBV19 and TRBJ1-5; 7 bases map to TRBD1. With V trimmed by 6 bases and J by 1 base, 9 bases remained unmatched. The CDR3 length is 16 residues. Germline V CDR1 and CDR2: LNHDA, SQIVND (reference sequence). The CDR3: CASSGQETGSNQPQHF. The CDR3 nucleotides are TGTGCCAGTAGCGGGCAGGAGACAGGGAGCAATCAGCCCCAGCATTTT.

This chain connects TRBV5-1 to TRBJ2-1; D perhaps matches TRBD1 (5 bases). V lost 4 bases to trimming and J lost 6 bases, with 20 bases between them. Germline V gives CDR1 SGHRS, CDR2 YFSETQ. CDR3 length: 16 amino acids. In DNA form, the CDR3 reads TGCGCCAGCAGCCCATGGACACCCCAACCTCCCAATGAGCAGTTCTTC. This encodes CASSPWTPQPPNEQFF.

J is TRBJ2-7 and V is TRBV18; 9 positions agree with TRBD1. Germline CDR1 and CDR2: KGHSH and LQKENI. The CDR3 extends over 15 amino acids. Unmatched junction bases numbered 3, after V lost 2 bases and J lost 1 base. The CDR3, as DNA: TGTGCCAGCTCACCAGTCGACAGGGGGTCCTACGAGCAGTACTTC. Protein product: CASSPVDRGSYEQYF. Using reference TRBV18 and TRBJ2-7 for the parts outside the CDR3, the full variable domain is NAGVMQNPRHLVRRRGQEARLRCSPMKGHSHVYWYRQLPEEGLKFMVYLQKENIIDESGMPKERFSAEFPKEGPSILRIQQVVRGDSAAYFCASSPVDRGSYEQYFGPGTRLTVT.

This clone was seen more than once but under ten times. This chain joins TRBV27 and TRBJ1-4, with a tentative D call TRBD1 (5 bases). V was cut by 7 bases and J by 0 bases, with 21 bases left in between. CDR1 MNHEY and CDR2 SMNVEV come from the germline V gene (reference sequence). The CDR3 sequence is 18 residues long. The DNA of the CDR3 is TGTGCCAGCACCCTCGGCGGGACCCCAGGCACAACTAATGAAAAACTGTTTTTT. This sequence encodes CASTLGGTPGTTNEKLFF. The whole variable domain, remainder taken from reference TRBV27 and TRBJ1-4, is EAQVTQNPRYLITVTGKKLTVTCSQNMNHEYMSWYRQDPGLGLRQIYYSMNVEVTDKGDVPEGYKVSRKEKRNFPLILESPSPNQTSLYFCASTLGGTPGTTNEKLFFGSGTQLSVL.

V gene TRBV5-1 combines with J gene TRBJ2-7, with TRBD1 matching 7 bases. Germline V gives CDR1 SGHRS, CDR2 YFSETQ. The CDR3 consists of 15 residues. The junction had 8 bases not matched to a gene; V was cut back by 4 bases and J by 1 base. CDR3 in DNA: TGCGCCAGCAGCCTTATGGACAGGATTTCCTACGAGCAGTACTTC. Translated, it gives CASSLMDRISYEQYF.

The chain has TRBV4-3 and TRBJ2-5; 7 nucleotides match TRBD1. The DNA matches TRBJ2-7 better at its end, which makes the J call doubtful. The CDR3 loop spans 15 amino acids. Germline V lookup: CDR1 LGHNA, CDR2 YSLEER. The CDR3 coding sequence is TGCGCCAGCAGCCAGAGAAGACAGGGACCCTACGAGCAGTACTTC. Its translation is CASSQRRQGPYEQYF.

The chain couples TRBV5-4 to TRBJ2-1; no clear D. Germline values: CDR1 SGHNT, CDR2 YYREEE (reference sequence). V was clipped by 2 bases and J by 9 bases, with 18 bases between them. There are 15 residues in the CDR3. Written as DNA, the CDR3 is TGTGCCAGCAGCTTAACTCCCCTTTCCTCCCGTGAGCAGTTCTTC. Its protein product is CASSLTPLSSREQFF. Using reference TRBV5-4 and TRBJ2-1 for the parts outside the CDR3, the full variable domain is ETGVTQSPTHLIKTRGQQVTLRCSSQSGHNTVSWYQQALGQGPQFIFQYYREEENGRGNFPPRFSGLQFPNYSSELNVNALELDDSALYLCASSLTPLSSREQFFGPGTRLTVL.